This TCR beta chain stems from a study of long-term antiretroviral therapy in people with HIV. Germline V lookup: CDR1 MRHNA, CDR2 SNTAGT. CDR3 size: 17 residues. Trimming took off 0 bases at V and 0 bases at J, with 11 bases between the two ends. Run at survey level, the immunoSEQ assay was version v3.0. Some clones are missing from TCRdb's copy, which holds only in-frame ones; the method was immunoSEQ multiplex PCR. The top ten hold 6.2% of the sample, which has about 40,000 clones, roughly four fifths seen once. The sequences come from unsorted PBMCs, collected 1 year after starting antiretroviral therapy. The sequence was obtained from a man younger than 30 with HIV. The chain links TRBV6-4 to TRBJ2-2; D may be TRBD2 (6 bases). CDR3 loop: CASSDSLPGANTGELFF. The CDR3 region has the DNA TGTGCCAGCAGTGACTCGCTGCCGGGGGCGAACACCGGGGAGCTGTTTTTT.